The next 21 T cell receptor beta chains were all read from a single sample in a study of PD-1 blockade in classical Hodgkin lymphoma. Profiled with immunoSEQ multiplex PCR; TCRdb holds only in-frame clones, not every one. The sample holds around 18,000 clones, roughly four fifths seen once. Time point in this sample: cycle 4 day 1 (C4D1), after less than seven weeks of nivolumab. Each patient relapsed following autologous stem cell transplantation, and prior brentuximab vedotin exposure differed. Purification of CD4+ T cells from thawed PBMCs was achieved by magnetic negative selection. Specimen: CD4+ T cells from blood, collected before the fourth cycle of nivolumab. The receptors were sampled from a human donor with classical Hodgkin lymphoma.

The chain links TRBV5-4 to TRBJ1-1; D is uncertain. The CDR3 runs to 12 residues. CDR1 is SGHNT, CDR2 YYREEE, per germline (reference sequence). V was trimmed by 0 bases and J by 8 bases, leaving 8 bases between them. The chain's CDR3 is CASSLAGGEAFF. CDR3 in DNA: TGTGCCAGCAGCTTGGCCGGTGGGGAAGCTTTCTTT.

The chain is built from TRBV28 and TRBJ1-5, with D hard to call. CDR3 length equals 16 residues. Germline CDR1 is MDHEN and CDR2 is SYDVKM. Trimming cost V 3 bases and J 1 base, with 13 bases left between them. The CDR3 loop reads CASSFLGIHSNQPQHF. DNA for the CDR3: TGTGCCAGCAGTTTTTTGGGGATCCACAGCAATCAGCCCCAGCATTTT.

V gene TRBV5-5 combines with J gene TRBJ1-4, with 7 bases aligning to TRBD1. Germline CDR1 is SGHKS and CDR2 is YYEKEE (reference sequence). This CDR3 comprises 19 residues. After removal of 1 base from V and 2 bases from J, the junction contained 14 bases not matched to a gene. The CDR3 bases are TGTGCCAGCAGCTTGTCAACAGGGGTTGGGCGTGTGACTAATGAAAAACTGTTTTTT. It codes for CASSLSTGVGRVTNEKLFF.

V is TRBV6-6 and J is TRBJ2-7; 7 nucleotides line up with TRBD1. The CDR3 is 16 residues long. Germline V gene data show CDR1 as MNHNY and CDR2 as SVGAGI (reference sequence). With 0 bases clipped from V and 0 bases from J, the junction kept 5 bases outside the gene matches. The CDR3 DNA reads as TGTGCCAGCAGTTACTCACAGGGGAAGGGCTCCTACGAGCAGTACGTC. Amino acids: CASSYSQGKGSYEQYV.

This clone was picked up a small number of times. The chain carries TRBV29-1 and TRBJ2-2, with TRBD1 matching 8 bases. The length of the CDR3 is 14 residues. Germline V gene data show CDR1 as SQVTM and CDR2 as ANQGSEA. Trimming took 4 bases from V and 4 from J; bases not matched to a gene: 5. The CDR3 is CSVGQGTTTGELFF. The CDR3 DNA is TGCAGCGTTGGACAGGGGACGACCACCGGGGAGCTGTTTTTT.

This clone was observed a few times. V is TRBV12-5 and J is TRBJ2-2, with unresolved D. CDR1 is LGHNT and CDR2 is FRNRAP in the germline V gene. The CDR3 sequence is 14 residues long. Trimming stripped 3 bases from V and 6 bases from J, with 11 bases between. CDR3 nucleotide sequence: TGTGCTAGTGGTTTTCCTCGGGCGGCCGGGGAGCTGTTTTTT. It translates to CASGFPRAAGELFF.

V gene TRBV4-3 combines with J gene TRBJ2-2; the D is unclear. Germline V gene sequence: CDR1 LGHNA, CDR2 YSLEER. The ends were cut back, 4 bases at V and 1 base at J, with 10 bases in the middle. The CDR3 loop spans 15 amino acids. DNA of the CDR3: TGCGCCAGCAGCCTTGGCAGGCAGAACACCGGGGAGCTGTTTTTT. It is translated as CASSLGRQNTGELFF.

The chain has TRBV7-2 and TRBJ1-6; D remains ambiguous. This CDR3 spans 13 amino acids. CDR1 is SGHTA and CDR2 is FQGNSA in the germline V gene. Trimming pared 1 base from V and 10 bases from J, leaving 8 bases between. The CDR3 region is CASSLDIYSPLHF. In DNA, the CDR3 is TGTGCCAGCAGCTTAGATATCTACTCACCCCTCCACTTT.

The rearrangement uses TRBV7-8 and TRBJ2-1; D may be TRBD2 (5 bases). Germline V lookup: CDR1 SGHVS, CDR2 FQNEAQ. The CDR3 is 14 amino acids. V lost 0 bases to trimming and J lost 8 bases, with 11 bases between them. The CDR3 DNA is TGTGCCAGCAGCTTAGCTCTAGCTGTATATGAGCAGTTCTTC. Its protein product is CASSLALAVYEQFF.

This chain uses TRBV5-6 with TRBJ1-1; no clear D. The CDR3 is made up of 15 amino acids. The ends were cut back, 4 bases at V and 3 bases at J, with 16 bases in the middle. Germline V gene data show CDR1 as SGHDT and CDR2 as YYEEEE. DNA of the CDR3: TGTGCCAGCAGCCCCCTTCGAGAACAGTACACTGAAGCTTTCTTT. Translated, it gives CASSPLREQYTEAFF. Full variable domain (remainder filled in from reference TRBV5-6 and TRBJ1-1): DAGVTQSPTHLIKTRGQQVTLRCSPKSGHDTVSWYQQALGQGPQFIFQYYEEEERQRGNFPDRFSGHQFPNYSSELNVNALLLGDSALYLCASSPLREQYTEAFFGQGTRLTVV.

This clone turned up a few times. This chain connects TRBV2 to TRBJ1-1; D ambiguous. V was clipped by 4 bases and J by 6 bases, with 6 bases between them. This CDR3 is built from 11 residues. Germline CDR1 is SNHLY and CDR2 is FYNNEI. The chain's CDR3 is CASSVGPEAFF. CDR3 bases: TGTGCCAGCAGTGTTGGCCCTGAAGCTTTCTTT.

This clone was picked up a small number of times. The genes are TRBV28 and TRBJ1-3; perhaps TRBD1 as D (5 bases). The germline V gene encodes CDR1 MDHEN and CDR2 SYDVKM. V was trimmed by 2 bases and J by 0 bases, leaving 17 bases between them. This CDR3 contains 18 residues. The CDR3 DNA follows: TGTGCCAGCAGTTTACGGACCAGGGAAAAAAGCTCTGGAAACACCATATATTTT. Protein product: CASSLRTREKSSGNTIYF.

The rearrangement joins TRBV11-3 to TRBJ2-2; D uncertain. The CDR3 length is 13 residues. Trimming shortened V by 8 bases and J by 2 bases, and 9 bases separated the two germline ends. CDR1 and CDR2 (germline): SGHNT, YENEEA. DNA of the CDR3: TGTGCCAGCTCTGAGGTCAACACCGGGGAGCTGTTTTTT. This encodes CASSEVNTGELFF. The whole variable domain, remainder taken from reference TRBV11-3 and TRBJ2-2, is EAGVVQSPRYKIIEKKQPVAFWCNPISGHNTLYWYLQNLGQGPELLIRYENEEAVDDSQLPKDRFSAERLKGVDSTLKIQPAELGDSAVYLCASSEVNTGELFFGEGSRLTVL.

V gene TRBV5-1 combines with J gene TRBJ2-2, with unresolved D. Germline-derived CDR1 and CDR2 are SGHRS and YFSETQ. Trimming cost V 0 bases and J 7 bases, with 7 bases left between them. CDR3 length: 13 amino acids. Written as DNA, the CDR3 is TGCGCCAGCAGCTTGGTGGTCGACGGGGAGCTGTTTTTT. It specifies CASSLVVDGELFF.

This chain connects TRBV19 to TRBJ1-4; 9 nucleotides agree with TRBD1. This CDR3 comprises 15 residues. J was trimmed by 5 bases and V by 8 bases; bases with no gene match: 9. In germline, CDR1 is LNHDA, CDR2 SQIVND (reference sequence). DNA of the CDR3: TGTGCCAGTCATGGGCCGGACAGGGGAAATGAAAAACTGTTTTTT. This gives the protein CASHGPDRGNEKLFF.

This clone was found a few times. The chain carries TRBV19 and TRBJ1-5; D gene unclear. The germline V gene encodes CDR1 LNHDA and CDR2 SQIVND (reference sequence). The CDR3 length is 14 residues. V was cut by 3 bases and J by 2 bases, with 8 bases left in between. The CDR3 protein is CASSISAGNQPQHF. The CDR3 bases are TGTGCCAGTAGTATCTCGGCAGGCAATCAGCCCCAGCATTTT.

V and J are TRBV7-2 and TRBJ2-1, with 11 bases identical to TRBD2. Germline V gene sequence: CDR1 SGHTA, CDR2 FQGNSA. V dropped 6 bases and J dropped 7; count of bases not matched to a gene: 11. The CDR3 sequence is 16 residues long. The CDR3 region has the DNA TGTGCCAGCAGTTGGATTAGCGGGAGGGCGGGGAATGAGCAGTTCTTC. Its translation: CASSWISGRAGNEQFF.

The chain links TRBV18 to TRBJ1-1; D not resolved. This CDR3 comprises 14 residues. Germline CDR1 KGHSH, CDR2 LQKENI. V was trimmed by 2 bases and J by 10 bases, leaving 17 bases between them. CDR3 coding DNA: TGTGCCAGCTCACCAGATTCCGTCGGGAGGAGAGCTTTCTTT. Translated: CASSPDSVGRRAFF.

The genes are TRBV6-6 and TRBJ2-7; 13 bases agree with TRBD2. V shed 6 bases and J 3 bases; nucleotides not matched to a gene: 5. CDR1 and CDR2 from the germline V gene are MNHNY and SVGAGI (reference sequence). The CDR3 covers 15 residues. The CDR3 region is CASRLAGGSSYEQYF. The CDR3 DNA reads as TGTGCCAGCAGACTAGCGGGAGGGAGTAGCTACGAGCAGTACTTC.

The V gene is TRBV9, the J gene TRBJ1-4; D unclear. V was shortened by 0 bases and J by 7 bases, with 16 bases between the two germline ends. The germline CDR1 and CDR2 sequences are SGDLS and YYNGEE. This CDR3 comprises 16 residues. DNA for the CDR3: TGTGCCAGCAGCGTAGAGCGGATGGCGGTCGGTGAAAAACTGTTTTTT. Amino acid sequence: CASSVERMAVGEKLFF.

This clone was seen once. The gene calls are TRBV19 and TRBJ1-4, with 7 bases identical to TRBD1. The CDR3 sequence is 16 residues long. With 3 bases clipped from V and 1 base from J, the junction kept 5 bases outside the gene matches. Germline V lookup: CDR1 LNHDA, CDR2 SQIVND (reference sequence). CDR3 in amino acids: CASSIGGQITNEKLFF. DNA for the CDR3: TGTGCCAGTAGTATTGGGGGACAGATAACTAATGAAAAACTGTTTTTT.